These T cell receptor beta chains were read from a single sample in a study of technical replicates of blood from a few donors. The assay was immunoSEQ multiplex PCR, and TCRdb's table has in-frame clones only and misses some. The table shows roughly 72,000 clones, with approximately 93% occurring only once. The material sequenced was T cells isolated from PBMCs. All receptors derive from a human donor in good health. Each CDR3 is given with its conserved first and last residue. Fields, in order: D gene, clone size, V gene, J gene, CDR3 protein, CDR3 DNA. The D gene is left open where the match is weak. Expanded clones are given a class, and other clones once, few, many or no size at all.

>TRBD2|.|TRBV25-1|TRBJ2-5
CASSEASGRRETQYF
TGTGCCAGCAGTGAAGCTAGCGGGAGGCGTGAGACCCAGTACTTC
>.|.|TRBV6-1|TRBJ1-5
CASSLAGLPNQPQHF
TGTGCCAGCAGCCTAGCAGGCCTTCCCAATCAGCCCCAGCATTTT
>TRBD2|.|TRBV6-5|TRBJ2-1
CASSPTSGSYNEQFF
TGTGCCAGCAGTCCTACTAGCGGCTCCTACAATGAGCAGTTCTTC
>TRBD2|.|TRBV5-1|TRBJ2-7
CASSLGTGGSLYEQYF
TGCGCCAGCAGCTTGGGGACGGGAGGGAGCCTCTACGAGCAGTACTTC
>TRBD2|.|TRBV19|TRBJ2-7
CASSIVAGTYEQYF
TGTGCCAGTAGTATAGTAGCGGGAACTTACGAGCAGTACTTC
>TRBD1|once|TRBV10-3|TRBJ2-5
CAIRGTGMETQYF
TGTGCCATCAGGGGGACAGGGATGGAGACCCAGTACTTC
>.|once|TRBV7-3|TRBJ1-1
CASSSQTGNTEAFF
TGTGCCAGCAGCTCACAGACAGGGAACACTGAAGCTTTCTTT
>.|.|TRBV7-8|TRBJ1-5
CASSPWTGNNQPQHF
TGTGCCAGCAGCCCTTGGACGGGAAACAATCAGCCCCAGCATTTT
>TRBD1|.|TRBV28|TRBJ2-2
CASSPMTGDTGELFF
TGTGCCAGCAGTCCGATGACAGGGGACACCGGGGAGCTGTTTTTT
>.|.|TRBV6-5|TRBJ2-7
CASSYVGTPLEQYF
TGTGCCAGCAGTTACGTAGGGACACCCCTGGAGCAGTACTTC
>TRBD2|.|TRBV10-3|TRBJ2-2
CAISDLGLASNTGELFF
TGTGCCATCAGTGACTTAGGACTAGCGTCGAACACCGGGGAGCTGTTTTTT
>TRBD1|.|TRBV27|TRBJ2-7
CASSFTGGSYEQYF
TGTGCCAGCAGTTTCACAGGGGGCTCCTACGAGCAGTACTTC
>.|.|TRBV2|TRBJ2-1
CASIEGTSNEQFF
TGTGCCAGCATCGAAGGGACAAGCAATGAGCAGTTCTTC
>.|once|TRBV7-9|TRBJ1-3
CASSYRGNTIYF
TGTGCCAGCTCTTACAGGGGAAACACCATATATTTT
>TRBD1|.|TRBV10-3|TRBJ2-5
CAISLTGEETQYF
TGTGCCATCAGTTTGACAGGGGAGGAGACCCAGTACTTC
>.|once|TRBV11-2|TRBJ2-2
CASSLQGSTGELFF
TGTGCCAGCAGCTTGCAGGGATCAACCGGGGAGCTGTTTTTT
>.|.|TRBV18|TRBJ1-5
CASSNRDAGPKGEPQHF
TGTGCCAGCTCCAATAGGGATGCAGGCCCAAAGGGGGAGCCCCAGCATTTT
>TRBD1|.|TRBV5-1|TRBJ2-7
CASSSKQGIFDEQYF
TGCGCCAGCAGCTCAAAACAGGGGATCTTCGACGAGCAGTACTTC
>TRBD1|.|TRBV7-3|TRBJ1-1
CASSLGQGGEAFF
TGTGCCAGCAGCTTAGGACAGGGGGGCGAAGCTTTCTTT
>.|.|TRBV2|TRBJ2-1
CASSASGEWQFF
TGTGCCAGCAGTGCTTCGGGGGAGTGGCAGTTCTTC
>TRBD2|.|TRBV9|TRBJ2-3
CASTHSGRGVDTQYF
TGTGCCAGCACCCATAGCGGGAGGGGCGTAGATACGCAGTATTTT
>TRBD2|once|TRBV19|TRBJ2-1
CASSPRDYYNEQFF
TGTGCCAGTAGTCCCAGGGACTATTACAATGAGCAGTTCTTC
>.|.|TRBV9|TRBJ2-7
CASSVTGKTYEQYF
TGTGCCAGCAGCGTCACCGGGAAGACTTACGAGCAGTACTTC
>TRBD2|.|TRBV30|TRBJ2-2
CAWSSGDELFF
TGTGCCTGGAGCAGCGGGGACGAGCTGTTTTTT
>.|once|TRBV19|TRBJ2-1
CASSIGQLDEQFF
TGTGCCAGTAGTATTGGACAGTTAGATGAGCAGTTCTTC
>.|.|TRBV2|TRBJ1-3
CASSVEGGSGNTIYF
TGTGCCAGCAGTGTAGAGGGGGGGTCTGGAAACACCATATATTTT
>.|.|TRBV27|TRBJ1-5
CASSSQGSNQPQHF
TGTGCCAGCAGTTCCCAGGGGAGCAATCAGCCCCAGCATTTT
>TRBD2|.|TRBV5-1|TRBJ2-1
CASRGLAGNEQFF
TGCGCCAGCAGGGGACTAGCGGGTAATGAGCAGTTCTTC
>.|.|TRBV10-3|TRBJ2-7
CAISAISYEQYF
TGTGCCATCAGTGCCATTTCCTACGAGCAGTACTTC
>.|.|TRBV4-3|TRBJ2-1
CASSPLPTVAYNEQFF
TGCGCCAGCAGCCCGCTACCAACGGTCGCCTACAATGAGCAGTTCTTC
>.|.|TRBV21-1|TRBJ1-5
CASSNFYSELRGGSNQPQHF
TGTGCCAGCAGCAACTTTTACTCAGAGTTAAGGGGCGGAAGTAATCAGCCCCAGCATTTT